Below, one T cell receptor (beta chain) is given with its context. This entry is derived from a study of shared T cell receptors in the human thymus. Sequenced by immunoSEQ multiplex PCR; TCRdb stores in-frame clones only, minus some. The table has hundreds of thousands of clones, 87% seen once; the top ten hold 0.009% to 0.0095%. Trimming removed 6 bases at V and 0 bases at J, with 11 bases between. The germline V gene has CDR1 MNHEY and CDR2 SVGAGI. CDR3 length: 14 residues. This sample also appeared in a second study, on human thymus T cells. In that study: The donors were infants in Finland with congenital heart defects, otherwise immunologically healthy. The thymus tissue came from resections taken during corrective heart surgery. Thymic and blood repertoires showed apparently biased V and J gene usage. Overlap was high between thymic repertoires from unrelated individuals, as reported in related research.

The sequenced sample was thymocytes. The TCR comes from a boy less than two years old with a congenital heart defect. The J gene is TRBJ1-1, the V gene TRBV6-5; the D is unclear. CDR3: CASSPSEMNTEAFF. The DNA of the CDR3 is TGTGCCAGCAGCCCCTCGGAGATGAACACTGAAGCTTTCTTT.